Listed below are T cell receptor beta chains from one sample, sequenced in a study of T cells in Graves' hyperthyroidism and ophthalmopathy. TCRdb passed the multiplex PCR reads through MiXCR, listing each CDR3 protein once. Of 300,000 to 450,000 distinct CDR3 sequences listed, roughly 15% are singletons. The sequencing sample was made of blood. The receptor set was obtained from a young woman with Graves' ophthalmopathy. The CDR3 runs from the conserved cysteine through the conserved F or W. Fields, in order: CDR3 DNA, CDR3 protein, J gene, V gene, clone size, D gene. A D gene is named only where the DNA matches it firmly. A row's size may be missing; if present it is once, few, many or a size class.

TGTGCCTGGAGTCCGCCCCTATCAGGAGACGAGCAGTACTTC CAWSPPLSGDEQYF TRBJ2-7 TRBV30 many -
TGTGCCAGCAGGAACAGGGGAGCCTACAATGAGCAGTTCTTC CASRNRGAYNEQFF TRBJ2-1 TRBV6-1 many TRBD1
TGTGCCAGCAGTTTTGGACAGGGGAGGGAGTTCTTC CASSFGQGREFF TRBJ2-1 TRBV12-3/TRBV12-4 many TRBD1
TGTGCCAGCAGCCTCGCGGGGGTCTTGTCGGGCGGGGGGGGAGATACGCAGTATTTT CASSLAGVLSGGGGDTQYF TRBJ2-3 TRBV11-3 - TRBD2
TGTGCCAGCACCCCTGGGGGGGCCCAGTCAGAGCAGTTCTTC CASTPGGAQSEQFF TRBJ2-1 TRBV5-4 many -
TGTGCCAGCAGCCTAGGACAGGGGGGGACCGCCGCGTCGGGGGAGCAGTACTTC CASSLGQGGTAASGEQYF TRBJ2-7 TRBV3-1 - TRBD1
TGTGCCAGCAGCGTAGGACTAGCGGGGGGGCCTGGAGAGACCCAGTACTTC CASSVGLAGGPGETQYF TRBJ2-5 TRBV7-9 many TRBD2
TGTGCCAGCAGCGCCGGGGGGGTTCCCTACGAGCAGTACTTC CASSAGGVPYEQYF TRBJ2-7 TRBV9 - TRBD2
TGTGCCAGCAGTCCCGACAGGATCCGTAATTCACCCCTCCACTTT CASSPDRIRNSPLHF TRBJ1-6 TRBV28 many -
TGTGCCAGCAGCTTATTTCGTAGCGGGGGGGCCAGTGAGCAGTTCTTC CASSLFRSGGASEQFF TRBJ2-1 TRBV7-9 many TRBD2
TGTGCCAGCAGGATAGGACAGATCAATTCACCCCTCCACTTT CASRIGQINSPLHF TRBJ1-6 TRBV12-3/TRBV12-4 many -
TGCAGTGCCAATACCGGGGGCCATGACAGCACAGATACGCAGTATTTT CSANTGGHDSTDTQYF TRBJ2-3 TRBV20-1 many -
TGCAGTGCTAGAGATCGGGCTAGCGGGCCCTTGACAGGCACAGATACGCAGTATTTT CSARDRASGPLTGTDTQYF TRBJ2-3 TRBV20-1 - TRBD2
TGCAGTGCTAGAGGGGGACTAGCGGGGGGTACCGGGGAGCTGTTTTTT CSARGGLAGGTGELFF TRBJ2-2 TRBV20-1 few TRBD2
TGTGCCACCAGTAGCGGTCGGGGAAATAGCAATCAGCCCCAGCATTTT CATSSGRGNSNQPQHF TRBJ1-5 TRBV24-1 many -
TGTGCCAGCAGAAACAGGGGGCAAGAAGAGACCCAGTACTTC CASRNRGQEETQYF TRBJ2-5 TRBV2 many TRBD1
TGTGCCAGCAGTTTGGAGGCAGGGGGAGGTTACGAGCAGTACTTC CASSLEAGGGYEQYF TRBJ2-7 TRBV27 many -
TGTGCCAGCAGCCAGACAGGGAGGGGCACTGAAGCTTTCTTT CASSQTGRGTEAFF TRBJ1-1 TRBV12-3/TRBV12-4 many TRBD1
TGTGCCAGCAGTTTAGCGGGGGTGTACCAAGAGACCCAGTACTTC CASSLAGVYQETQYF TRBJ2-5 TRBV28 many TRBD2
TGTGCCTGGAGTGTCTACGGGTCGAACACCGGGGAGCTGTTTTTT CAWSVYGSNTGELFF TRBJ2-2 TRBV30 many -
TGTGCCAGCAGCTTGACAGGGGGCGGCACAGATACGCAGTATTTT CASSLTGGGTDTQYF TRBJ2-3 TRBV7-9 few TRBD1
TGTGCCACCAGCGTAGGACAAGCCAAAAACATTCAGTACTTC CATSVGQAKNIQYF TRBJ2-4 TRBV15 few -
TGCAGTGGACTGGGGCCAGTTTGGGGCGAGACCCAGTACTTC CSGLGPVWGETQYF TRBJ2-5 TRBV20-1 few -
TGTGCCAGCAGCGCGCGGGAGGGGGGAAGAGAGACCCAGTACTTC CASSAREGGRETQYF TRBJ2-5 TRBV28 many TRBD2
TGCGCCAGCAGCCAAGCTCAGGGACTCTACGAGCAGCACTTC CASSQAQGLYEQHF TRBJ2-7 TRBV4-1 - -
TGTGCCAGCAGCTTGATATGGGCCAGATCAGTCCAGAACACTGAAGCTTTCTTT CASSLIWARSVQNTEAFF TRBJ1-1 TRBV5-6 - -
TGTGCCAGCAGCTCCCAGGGGGCTAGATCACCCCTCCACTTT CASSSQGARSPLHF TRBJ1-6 TRBV5-6 - TRBD1
TGTGCCAGCAGCCCCTTGACTGGGGCCAACGTCCTGACTTTC CASSPLTGANVLTF TRBJ2-6 TRBV27 many -
TGTGCCAGCAGCTTAGCATCCTCGGGAAACACCATATATTTT CASSLASSGNTIYF TRBJ1-3 TRBV7-2 many -
TGCAGTGCTAGAGGGCTTTGGGCCGATAGCAATCAGCCCCAGCATTTT CSARGLWADSNQPQHF TRBJ1-5 TRBV20-1 many -